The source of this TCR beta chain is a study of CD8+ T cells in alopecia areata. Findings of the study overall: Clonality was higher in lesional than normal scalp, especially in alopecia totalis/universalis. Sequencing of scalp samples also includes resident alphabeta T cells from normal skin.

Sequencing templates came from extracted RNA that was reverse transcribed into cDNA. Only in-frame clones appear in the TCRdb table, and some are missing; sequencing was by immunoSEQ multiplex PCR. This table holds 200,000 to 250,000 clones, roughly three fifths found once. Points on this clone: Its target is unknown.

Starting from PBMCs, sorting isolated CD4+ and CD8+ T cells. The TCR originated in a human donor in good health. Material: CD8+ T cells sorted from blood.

The CDR3 is CASSLVEPGGDTQYF. CDR3 sequence (DNA): TGTGCCAGCAGCTTAGTAGAACCCGGGGGTGATACGCAGTATTTT. V usage is TRBV13 and J usage is TRBJ2-3, with D possibly matching TRBD2 (6 bases). The V end lost 1 base, the J end lost 6 bases, and 14 bases lay between the germline ends. The CDR3 length is 15 residues. CDR1 is PRHDT, CDR2 FYEKMQ, per germline (reference sequence).